The T cell receptor (beta chain) under discussion was sequenced for a study of identical twins. A universal primer site was created by template switching, with the cDNA bearing unique molecular identifiers. Using its own MiXCR run on the 5' RACE reads, TCRdb lists one record per CDR3 protein. The table records around 230,000 distinct CDR3 sequences, under 8.5% of them present only once. These data were also filed under a second study, of T cells expressing NK-cell markers.

This TCR was sampled from a woman younger than 30 in good health. Sequencing was done on a sample of CD8+ T cells sorted from blood.

The CDR3 DNA sequence: TGTGCCAGCAGTTTATATAGCACCGGGGAGCTGTTTTTT. Encoded protein: CASSLYSTGELFF. The chain joins TRBV27 to TRBJ2-2; D not certain. Germline assignment: CDR1 MNHEY and CDR2 SMNVEV (reference sequence). V was clipped by 1 base and J by 4 bases, with 4 bases between them. This CDR3 contains 13 residues.